This record covers a single T cell receptor (beta chain). This clonotype showed up many times. Its binding antigen is unknown. Base quality data are lacking; no much larger clone is found one base away. This record belongs to a study of T cells in Graves' hyperthyroidism and ophthalmopathy (dated by TCRdb to between 2018 and 2021). For the study in its entirety: Peripheral blood was collected at initial diagnosis, before any treatment. An independent validation cohort of 18 to 20 hyperthyroidism patients and 17 patients who later progressed to ophthalmopathy tested prospective prediction of ophthalmopathy. TCR Vbeta CDR3 sequencing of 135 peripheral blood samples (approximately 44 ophthalmopathy, 70 to 85 hyperthyroidism and roughly 17 progressor patients) is reported in the paper. For training and testing, the approximately 97 patients in the discovery cohort were randomly divided in a 7:3 ratio. In about six Graves' hyperthyroidism patients, the study also compared T-cell repertoires from thyroid tissue with T-cell repertoires from blood. Once sampling was done, hyperthyroidism patients were given methimazole at a starting dose of 30 mg daily, whereas ophthalmopathy patients were given high-dose intravenous methylprednisolone. TCR V-J signatures able to tell the groups apart were searched for in a discovery cohort of 90 to 100 patients, of whom 43 had Graves' ophthalmopathy and some 60 had stable Graves' hyperthyroidism. The paper's findings and limits, for the study overall: In validation, the model predicted progression to ophthalmopathy with 60% to 71% sensitivity and about 72% specificity, a median of 6.5 months before onset. Most expanded thyroid clonotypes (frequency above 0.001) were also detected in blood, a finding suggesting that blood repertoires may reflect thyroid immune responses. A 13 V-J signature model separated ophthalmopathy from stable hyperthyroidism, with approximately 86% sensitivity and roughly 82% specificity in cross-validation and 80%/75% in testing. Sample size was not statistically predetermined, and investigators were not blinded to group allocation.

V and J are truncated by 9 bases and 0 bases respectively, leaving an intervening sequence of 18 bases. The CDR3 starts with the cysteine, ends with the phenylalanine, and has 15 residues. Only CDR3 DNA remains: 45 bases, in frame from the first base. TCR beta CDR3 regions were amplified from RNA transcripts. For the first round of RT-PCR on the TCR CDR3, the HTBI primer set was used together with the Qiagen OneStep RT-PCR kit. Libraries were constructed in a second round of multiplex PCR, after which size selection and purification were performed. Libraries were sequenced paired-end with 100 bp reads on an Illumina HiSeq2000. The source study handled its data this way. SOAPnuke was used to process the raw data, throwing out any read that contained adapters or uncalled bases, had a mean Phred below 15, or lacked an exact constant-primer or identifier match. High-quality paired reads were merged using COPE v1.2.5, and each unique nucleotide sequence was defined as a clonotype. MiTCR v1.1 was used to align the clonotypes against IMGT TRBV, TRBD and TRBJ reference segments. The analysis included only V-J combinations with a frequency above 0.0001, which together covered more than 98% of the repertoires. A TCS score was defined as the ratio of F50 (clonal expansion) to E x V (chaos), with BLOSUM62-based TCRdist applied between CDR3 peptides within each V-J. Welch's t-statistics and random forest reduced 450 to 600 V-J features to 13, which were used in a naive Bayes classifier (R e1071). The public sequencing data were trimmed at Q25 with fastp and processed into clonotypes with MiXCR by TCRdb, which kept only in-frame beta chains. Entries that share a CDR3 protein sequence are merged under the most common genes and DNA. TCRdb's processing, not the authors', yielded these V and J calls. The sample table records about 410,000 distinct CDR3 sequences; roughly 15% of these occur just once. Together, the top ten hold around a fifth of the sample.

Ophthalmopathy patients had moderately to severely active disease, Clinical Activity Score of at least 3, NOSPECS grade of at least 4, and duration under 3 months. Exclusion was applied to patients with uncontrolled infections, other autoimmune diseases, pregnancy or lactation. Diagnoses relied on clinical symptoms, serum thyroxine and TRAb, thyroid ultrasound and orbital computed tomography. PBMCs were separated from approximately 9.9 ml of fresh peripheral blood using Ficoll-Paque density gradient centrifugation. Trizol reagent was used to extract total RNA, and RNA quality was then checked on an Agilent 2100 Bioanalyzer.

This TCR derives from a woman aged 25 to 39 with Graves' ophthalmopathy. This chain joins TRBV12-3 or TRBV12-4 to TRBJ2-7; a tentative D match to TRBD1 spans 6 bases. Sequencing used blood. The CDR3 protein sequence reads: CASVRDRRASYEQYF. The nucleotide sequence reads as follows: TGTGCCAGTGTCCGCGACAGGCGAGCCTCCTACGAGCAGTACTTC.